These 12 T cell receptor beta chains originate from one sample sequenced in a study of Ad26.COV2.S vaccination and SARS-CoV-2 variants (dated by TCRdb to the early 2020s). The protocol used for the library was the immunoSEQ multiplex PCR assay. Sourced from immuneACCESS, this table was stored by TCRdb with only in-frame sequences that have V and J called. A share of the clones is absent; for the studies checked, an unresolved V gene accounts for under half, and the remainder has no known explanation. Here the sample has 350,000 to 450,000 clones; around 90% occur a single time. The ten most abundant clones make up 3.5% to 4.5% of the sample. Interpreted using the paper, the time point label stands for: individuals recovered from natural SARS-CoV-2 infection. This specimen consisted of peripheral blood, obtained after recovery from COVID-19. All receptors come from a human donor who had recovered from COVID-19.

The rearrangement links TRBV7-9 to TRBJ2-7, with no clear D. Trimming pared 5 bases from V and 2 bases from J, leaving 13 bases between. The CDR3 is 14 residues long. CDR1 SEHNR and CDR2 FQNEAQ come from the germline V gene (reference sequence). The CDR3 is CASSPVVSAYEQYF. Here the CDR3 DNA reads TGTGCCAGCAGCCCAGTTGTGTCGGCCTACGAGCAGTACTTC.

As for this clone: At one boundary the junction diverges from the germline segment, which might be a read error. This sequence joins TRBV6-1 and TRBJ2-7, with a weak D call TRBD1 (6 bases). Germline CDR1 is MNHNS and CDR2 is SASEGT. The CDR3 has 12 amino acids. CDR3 sequence: CASSEDRALIHF. The DNA of the CDR3 is TGTGCCAGCAGTGAAGACAGGGCACTAATCCACTTC.

V and J are TRBV11-2 and TRBJ1-4, with TRBD1 as a possible D gene (5 bases). The V gene's germline CDR1 is SGHAT and CDR2 FQNNGV. V shed 4 bases and J shed 3 bases, with 12 bases lying between them. CDR3 length: 15 amino acids. CDR3 sequence: CASSSPRGANEKLFF. The CDR3 DNA follows: TGTGCCAGCAGCTCCCCTCGGGGGGCTAATGAAAAACTGTTTTTT.

The chain is built from TRBV29-1 and TRBJ2-3, with D unclear. This CDR3 contains 14 residues. Trimming removed 0 bases from V and 2 bases from J, with 9 bases in between. Germline V lookup: CDR1 SQVTM, CDR2 ANQGSEA. The CDR3: CSVEDPSNTDTQYF. The CDR3 region has the DNA TGCAGCGTTGAAGATCCGTCTAACACAGATACGCAGTATTTT.

The chain couples TRBV3-1 (or the pseudogene TRBV3-2) to TRBJ1-4; 8 nucleotides align to TRBD1. Germline V CDR1 and CDR2: LGHDT, YNNKEL (reference sequence). Losses at the gene ends were 5 bases for V and 7 bases for J; bases not matched to a gene: 6. The CDR3 extends over 14 amino acids. CDR3 in amino acids: CASSSQGAGEKLFF. In DNA, the CDR3 is TGTGCCAGCAGCTCCCAGGGGGCGGGTGAAAAACTGTTTTTT.

The rearrangement links TRBV12-3 or TRBV12-4 to TRBJ1-1; D is unresolved. The length of the CDR3 is 12 residues. Trimming took 11 bases from V and 0 from J, leaving 10 bases between them. CDR3 loop: CAGRTVNTEAFF. As DNA, the CDR3 is TGTGCCGGAAGGACGGTGAACACTGAAGCTTTCTTT.

The V gene is TRBV3-1 (or the pseudogene TRBV3-2), the J gene TRBJ1-1, with D unresolved. Germline CDR1 reads LGHDT; CDR2 reads YNNKEL (reference sequence). The CDR3 has 12 residues. Trimming took off 2 bases at V and 9 bases at J, with 10 bases between the two ends. CDR3 protein: CASSQHASKAFF. CDR3 DNA sequence: TGTGCCAGCAGCCAACATGCGAGTAAAGCTTTCTTT.

The chain employs TRBV5-4 and TRBJ2-1; D call uncertain. Trimming cost V 3 bases and J 5 bases, with 9 bases left between them. Germline lookup yields CDR1 SGHNT and CDR2 YYREEE (reference sequence). This CDR3 is built from 13 residues. The CDR3 DNA reads as TGTGCCAGCAGCTCCACAGAGAACAATGAGCAGTTCTTC. Amino acids: CASSSTENNEQFF.

The chain couples TRBV4-1 to TRBJ1-4; weak D call: TRBD1 (5 bases). The CDR3 covers 15 residues. Deletions cut 0 bases from V and 5 bases from J, with 10 bases between. Germline CDR1 is MGHRA and CDR2 is YSYEKL. The CDR3 nucleotides are TGCGCCAGCAGCCAAGATCGGGACCTAAATGAAAAACTGTTTTTT. It yields the protein CASSQDRDLNEKLFF.

J is TRBJ1-5 and V is TRBV5-8; 10 nucleotides agree with TRBD1. V trimming: 0 bases; J trimming: 6 bases; junction bases outside the gene matches: 3. Looked up from germline, CDR1 is SGHTS and CDR2 is YDEGEE. This CDR3 comprises 15 residues. This chain's CDR3 is CASSLEGTGVQPQHF. DNA of the CDR3: TGTGCCAGCAGCTTGGAGGGGACAGGGGTTCAGCCCCAGCATTTT.

The gene calls are TRBV6-1 and TRBJ1-1; D ambiguous. From germline, CDR1 is MNHNS and CDR2 SASEGT. Between the trimmed V and J ends, which lost 2 bases and 1 base, there was a span of 11 bases. The CDR3 has 15 residues. The CDR3 DNA is TGTGCCAGCAGTGAACACTTAAATACGAACACTGAAGCTTTCTTT. This gives the protein CASSEHLNTNTEAFF.

V and J are TRBV4-3 and TRBJ1-6; no reliable D call. This CDR3 has 16 residues. Trimming pared 2 bases from V and 0 bases from J, leaving 8 bases between. CDR1 is LGHNA and CDR2 is YSLEER in the germline V gene. CDR3 residues: CASSQRHSSYNSPLHF. CDR3 DNA sequence: TGCGCCAGCAGCCAACGGCACAGCTCCTATAATTCACCCCTCCACTTT.